The sample holds a few counts of the clone carrying this T cell receptor (beta chain). Antigen specificity is unknown. V shed 2 bases, J shed 0 bases, and the junction held 10 bases outside the gene matches. This CDR3 is built from 19 residues. It was by quantitative 5'-RACE with molecular barcodes that TCR beta libraries were made. One entry per CDR3 protein results from TCRdb running MiXCR on the 5' RACE reads. The sample lists about 240,000 distinct CDR3 sequences; over 8.5% were seen once. The record originates from a study of CD8 T cells in ankylosing spondylitis. Study-wide results and limits: As reported, disease-linked clones showed significant enrichment in matched ankylosing spondylitis synovial fluid. Disease-linked clones were CD8+ and relatively rare in peripheral blood.

The TCR originated in a male donor with ankylosing spondylitis or in good health (not recorded which). V and J are TRBV12-3 or TRBV12-4 and TRBJ2-1; 10 positions match TRBD2. The material sequenced was blood, either unsorted or a sorted T cell fraction (not recorded which). The CDR3 here is CASSLRPSGSPSSYNEQFF. In nucleotides, the CDR3 is TGTGCCAGCAGTTTACGGCCTAGCGGGAGTCCTAGCTCCTACAATGAGCAGTTCTTC.